The 24 T cell receptor beta chains presented below share a single source sample, sequenced in a study of identical twins. TCRdb recomputed calls from the 5' RACE reads with MiXCR, one row per CDR3 protein. The sample yields roughly 540,000 distinct CDR3 sequences, less than 25% seen once. In addition, the sample was reused for a study of T cells expressing NK-cell markers.

The sample comprised CD4+ T cells sorted from blood. The receptor source for this set is a woman younger than 30 in good health.

The J gene is TRBJ2-3, the V gene TRBV7-2; D is uncertain. Trimming cost V 2 bases and J 3 bases, with 9 bases left between them. This CDR3 is 14 amino acids long. Germline V CDR1 and CDR2: SGHTA, FQGNSA. The CDR3 reads CASSLWLGTDTQYF. The CDR3 DNA reads TGTGCCAGCAGCTTATGGCTGGGGACAGATACGCAGTATTTT.

This clonotype was counted a few times. This sequence joins TRBV7-9 and TRBJ2-5, with TRBD2 matching 10 bases. The CDR3 length is 15 residues. V was pared by 6 bases and J by 7 bases, with 11 bases of the junction left unmatched. CDR1 is SEHNR and CDR2 is FQNEAQ in the germline V gene (reference sequence). Here the CDR3 reads CASSFPSGGGGTQYF. In nucleotides, the CDR3 is TGTGCCAGCAGTTTCCCTAGCGGGGGCGGCGGGACCCAGTACTTC.

This clonotype has more than one count but fewer than ten. The V and J genes are TRBV29-1 and TRBJ2-5, with D hard to call. Germline CDR1 reads SQVTM; CDR2 reads ANQGSEA. The V end lost 6 bases, the J end lost 5 bases, and 13 bases lay between the germline ends. The CDR3 is 12 amino acids. Written as DNA, the CDR3 is TGCAGCGTAGACGGTGGCGCGGAGACCCAGTACTTC. Its protein product is CSVDGGAETQYF.

This clonotype occurred a few times. V is TRBV11-1 and J is TRBJ2-2; perhaps TRBD1 as D (6 bases). The V and J ends lost 5 bases and 0 bases respectively, with 19 bases between them. The germline CDR1 and CDR2 sequences are SGHAT and FQDESV (reference sequence). CDR3 length: 18 residues. The CDR3 nucleotides read TGTGCCAGCAGCCCGCACCCACTCAGGGGTTCGAACACCGGGGAGCTGTTTTTT. It is translated as CASSPHPLRGSNTGELFF.

The chain recombines TRBV7-3 with TRBJ2-1; 8 bases fit TRBD2. V shed 2 bases, J shed 7 bases, and the junction held 13 bases outside the gene matches. Germline V gives CDR1 SGHTA, CDR2 FQGTGA. This CDR3 region has 17 residues. CDR3 in DNA: TGTGCCAGCAGCTTACCCGCCTCGGGGGGGCCCGGTAATGAGCAGTTCTTC. Protein sequence: CASSLPASGGPGNEQFF.

This clonotype was observed a few times. The V gene is TRBV2, the J gene TRBJ2-5, with 7 nucleotides matching TRBD2. Germline-derived CDR1 and CDR2 are SNHLY and FYNNEI. This CDR3 is 12 amino acids long. The J segment lost 5 bases and the V segment lost 6 bases, leaving 3 bases of the junction unmatched. CDR3 amino acids: CASRGSGETQYF. The CDR3 DNA sequence: TGTGCCAGCAGGGGTAGCGGGGAGACCCAGTACTTC.

Ten or more counts support this clonotype. The chain has TRBV20-1 and TRBJ2-1; D might be TRBD1 (6 bases). Germline values: CDR1 DFQATT, CDR2 SNEGSKA (reference sequence). With 6 bases removed from V and 5 bases from J, the gap between germline ends came to 20 bases. The CDR3 is made up of 15 amino acids. The CDR3 DNA sequence: TGCAGTGCAAGAACAGGGCTTAGAGGGCACAATGAGCAGTTCTTC. This sequence encodes CSARTGLRGHNEQFF.

This clonotype was detected only a few times. V is TRBV12-3 or TRBV12-4 and J is TRBJ2-2, with 9 positions matching TRBD1. The CDR3 sequence is 15 residues long. Unmatched junction bases numbered 6, after V lost 5 bases and J lost 5 bases. The CDR3 DNA is TGTGCCAGCAGTCCCGGGACAGGGCGGACCGGGGAGCTGTTTTTT. It codes for CASSPGTGRTGELFF.

This clonotype appeared a few times. The genes are TRBV18 and TRBJ2-3, with TRBD2 identical over 7 bases. This CDR3 comprises 18 residues. In germline, CDR1 is KGHSH, CDR2 LQKENI. Trimming removed 1 base from V and 0 bases from J; junction bases left unmatched: 10. This CDR3 reads CASSPRVAGETSTDTQYF. In nucleotides, the CDR3 is TGTGCCAGCTCACCACGGGTAGCGGGCGAAACAAGCACAGATACGCAGTATTTT.

V and J are TRBV20-1 and TRBJ2-1, with 9 positions matching TRBD2. The germline CDR1 and CDR2 sequences are DFQATT and SNEGSKA (reference sequence). Trimming removed 4 bases from V and 9 bases from J; junction bases left unmatched: 19. The CDR3 is 17 amino acids. CDR3 residues: CSANRFIAGVGTVEQFF. The CDR3 region has the DNA TGCAGTGCTAATCGATTCATAGCGGGAGTGGGAACGGTTGAGCAGTTCTTC.

This chain links TRBV6-4 with TRBJ2-3; 8 bases align to TRBD1. Trimming removed 2 bases from V and 7 bases from J; junction bases left unmatched: 5. Germline-derived CDR1 and CDR2 are MRHNA and SNTAGT. CDR3 length: 14 amino acids. CDR3 nucleotide sequence: TGTGCCAGCAGTGACACCCAGGGGGCGAATACGCAGTATTTT. Amino acids: CASSDTQGANTQYF.

The table lists this clonotype with a few counts. The chain carries TRBV12-3 or TRBV12-4 and TRBJ2-1; D may be TRBD1 (5 bases). V was clipped by 7 bases and J by 6 bases, with 16 bases between them. This CDR3 has 14 residues. The CDR3 coding sequence is TGTGCCAGCACCCCAGGGCAGGGTCTCAATGAGCAGTTCTTC. Translation gives CASTPGQGLNEQFF.

This clonotype was seen a handful of times. The junction differs from germline at one of its ends, possibly a read error. CDR3 sequence reads: CASTGAQTAHF. CDR3 DNA: TGTGCCAGCACCGGGGCCCAGACCGCCCATTTC. The rearrangement links TRBV5-5 to TRBJ2-7; TRBD1 or TRBD2 may be the D gene (5 bases each). The CDR3 is 11 amino acids. Per the germline V gene, CDR1 is SGHKS and CDR2 is YYEKEE (reference sequence).

Points on this clonotype: It is likely a read error, because the conserved phenylalanine at the end of the CDR3 is missing. In nucleotides, the CDR3 is TGTGCCAGCAGCTTGCTGGGGGGCCCCTACGAGCAGTACTAC. As protein: CASSLLGGPYEQYY. The V and J genes are TRBV7-2 and TRBJ2-7; D possibly matches TRBD1 or TRBD2 (6 bases each). Germline loops: CDR1 SGHTA, CDR2 FQGNSA. V was shortened by 3 bases and J by 2 bases, with 11 bases between the two germline ends. This CDR3 comprises 14 residues.

This clonotype has at least ten counts. The V gene is TRBV29-1, the J gene TRBJ2-1; D remains ambiguous. Germline CDR1 is SQVTM and CDR2 is ANQGSEA. CDR3 length equals 16 residues. V was clipped by 3 bases and J by 0 bases, with 15 bases between them. The CDR3 sequence: CSVDSPRRASYNEQFF. DNA of the CDR3: TGCAGCGTTGACTCCCCCCGCCGAGCCTCCTACAATGAGCAGTTCTTC.

This clonotype was seen more than once but under ten times. The chain couples TRBV7-2 to TRBJ2-1; D unclear. Germline V gene sequence: CDR1 SGHTA, CDR2 FQGNSA. V was shortened by 5 bases and J by 13 bases, with 15 bases between the two germline ends. The CDR3 sequence is 12 residues long. The CDR3 here is CASSPEARRQFF. The CDR3 bases are TGTGCCAGCAGCCCTGAAGCGAGAAGACAGTTCTTC.

This chain uses TRBV20-1 with TRBJ1-2; D gene unclear. Germline CDR1 is DFQATT and CDR2 is SNEGSKA (reference sequence). The CDR3 consists of 15 residues. Trimming pared 7 bases from V and 1 base from J, leaving 19 bases between. This chain's CDR3 is CSVLLTDPYNYGYTF. The CDR3 bases are TGCAGTGTTCTCCTGACGGATCCATATAACTATGGCTACACCTTC.

The V call is TRBV20-1, the J call TRBJ2-1; 12 nucleotides match TRBD2. With 5 bases clipped from V and 6 bases from J, the junction kept 5 bases outside the gene matches. Germline V gene data show CDR1 as DFQATT and CDR2 as SNEGSKA (reference sequence). CDR3 length: 14 residues. CDR3 in amino acids: CSALLAGGGNEQFF. In nucleotides, the CDR3 is TGCAGTGCTCTTCTAGCGGGGGGGGGCAATGAGCAGTTCTTC.

This clonotype was recorded a few times. CDR3 DNA sequence: TGTGCCAGCAGGAAACAGCCGTATAGCAATCAGCCCCAGCATTTT. Its translation: CASRKQPYSNQPQHF. The genes are TRBV12-3 or TRBV12-4 and TRBJ1-5; no clear D. V was cut by 6 bases and J by 0 bases, with 12 bases left in between. The CDR3 totals 15 residues.

The CDR3 sequence is CASSSEGTQDTQYF. CDR3 sequence (DNA): TGCGCCAGCAGCTCCGAAGGGACACAGGATACGCAGTATTTT. V usage is TRBV5-1 and J usage is TRBJ2-3; D may be TRBD1 (6 bases). Germline V gives CDR1 SGHRS, CDR2 YFSETQ. V lost 3 bases and J 6 bases, leaving 14 bases between the germline ends. The CDR3 runs to 14 residues.

This clonotype was seen a few times. V usage is TRBV3-1 and J usage is TRBJ1-1, with D perhaps TRBD1 (6 bases). V lost 6 bases to trimming and J lost 7 bases, with 12 bases between them. Germline CDR1 LGHDT, CDR2 YNNKEL (reference sequence). The CDR3 length is 12 residues. The CDR3 sequence: CASRDEGGEAFF. The CDR3 DNA follows: TGTGCCAGCAGGGATGAGGGGGGTGAAGCTTTCTTT.

This chain uses TRBV29-1 with TRBJ2-7; 9 bases line up with TRBD2. The CDR3 covers 13 residues. Germline assignment: CDR1 SQVTM and CDR2 ANQGSEA. V shed 4 bases and J 4 bases; nucleotides not matched to a gene: 5. The CDR3 DNA sequence: TGCAGCGTTGGGCCGACTAGCGGTTACGAGCAGTACTTC. Its translation is CSVGPTSGYEQYF.

This clonotype occurred a few times. The gene calls are TRBV12-3 or TRBV12-4 and TRBJ2-7; TRBD2 matches at 8 bases. Losses at the gene ends were 4 bases for V and 1 base for J; bases not matched to a gene: 6. The CDR3 totals 15 residues. The chain's CDR3 is CASSSRTGGSYEQYF. CDR3 bases: TGTGCCAGCAGTTCCCGGACGGGGGGGTCCTACGAGCAGTACTTC.

This clonotype has ten or more counts. The chain employs TRBV5-1 and TRBJ1-1; D call uncertain. This CDR3 has 14 residues. V was cut by 4 bases and J by 1 base, with 11 bases left in between. The germline V gene encodes CDR1 SGHRS and CDR2 YFSETQ. As DNA, the CDR3 is TGCGCCAGCAGCCTAATAGGGTGGAACACTGAAGCTTTCTTT. Protein product: CASSLIGWNTEAFF.